The clone carrying this T cell receptor (beta chain) was seen only a few times. These data belong to a study of cytomegalovirus exposure and HLA in healthy donors. PCR amplification relied on 60 Vbeta primers (plus 13 Jbeta primers). Sequencing was performed with immunoSEQ multiplex PCR; in TCRdb, only in-frame clones are kept and a portion is missing. The sample carries about 52,000 clones, about 50% recorded once. The CDR3 extends over 14 amino acids. After removal of 7 bases from V and 9 bases from J, the junction contained 4 bases not matched to a gene. The germline CDR1 and CDR2 sequences are MNHEY and SVGAGI.

This clonotype was sampled from a human donor in good health. V is TRBV6-5 and J is TRBJ2-1; the match to TRBD2 covers 15 bases. The sequenced material came from PBMCs. The CDR3 DNA is TGTGCCAGCAAAGGACTAGCGGGGGGGCGTGAGCAGTTCTTC. It is translated as CASKGLAGGREQFF.